This is a list of T cell receptor beta chains from one sample in a study of T cells in tumors after PD-1 blockade. Data came from immunoSEQ multiplex PCR; TCRdb stores just in-frame clones and leaves some out. The table records around 35,000 clones, about three quarters of them present only once. The material was PBMCs, obtained after anti-PD-1 treatment. Receptor source: a human donor with basal cell carcinoma. CDR3s include the opening cysteine and the closing phenylalanine or tryptophan. The D gene is left open where the match is weak. A row's size may be missing; if present it is once, few, many or a size class.

J gene: TRBJ1-2; V gene: TRBV18; D gene: NA; CDR3 length: 13; clone size: NA; CDR3 DNA: TGTGCCAGCTCACCCCCGGGGCCAGAAGGCTACACCTTC; CDR3 protein: CASSPPGPEGYTF
J gene: TRBJ2-5; V gene: TRBV19; D gene: TRBD2; CDR3 length: 16; clone size: NA; CDR3 DNA: TGTGCCAGTAGAGGGACTAGCGGGAGTAGCGGAGAGACCCAGTACTTC; CDR3 protein: CASRGTSGSSGETQYF
J gene: TRBJ2-1; V gene: TRBV15; D gene: TRBD2; CDR3 length: 16; clone size: NA; CDR3 DNA: TGTGCCACCAGCAGAGATCGCGGGAGCGCCTACAATGAGCAGTTCTTC; CDR3 protein: CATSRDRGSAYNEQFF
J gene: TRBJ2-7; V gene: TRBV21-1; D gene: NA; CDR3 length: 13; clone size: NA; CDR3 DNA: TGTGCCAGCAGCCACACAGGACAGGGCGAGCAGTACTTC; CDR3 protein: CASSHTGQGEQYF
J gene: TRBJ2-3; V gene: TRBV19; D gene: TRBD1; CDR3 length: 14; clone size: NA; CDR3 DNA: TGTGCCAGTAGTCCCCGGGACAGGGCAGATACGCAGTATTTT; CDR3 protein: CASSPRDRADTQYF
J gene: TRBJ2-4; V gene: TRBV6-5; D gene: NA; CDR3 length: 15; clone size: NA; CDR3 DNA: TGTGCCAGCAGTACCCAAACAGGGTCCAAAAACATTCAGTACTTC; CDR3 protein: CASSTQTGSKNIQYF
J gene: TRBJ1-3; V gene: TRBV5-5; D gene: NA; CDR3 length: 17; clone size: NA; CDR3 DNA: TGTGCCAGCAGCGAAACGGGGGCCTCCCGCTCTGGAAACACCATATATTTT; CDR3 protein: CASSETGASRSGNTIYF
J gene: TRBJ2-1; V gene: TRBV9; D gene: NA; CDR3 length: 15; clone size: NA; CDR3 DNA: TGTGCCAGCAGCGTTAGCGGCGCCTCCTACAATGAGCAGTTCTTC; CDR3 protein: CASSVSGASYNEQFF
J gene: TRBJ1-1; V gene: TRBV18; D gene: NA; CDR3 length: 16; clone size: NA; CDR3 DNA: TGTGCCAGCTCCCCCACGATTGTGACACCCGACACTGAAGCTTTCTTT; CDR3 protein: CASSPTIVTPDTEAFF
J gene: TRBJ2-5; V gene: TRBV24-1; D gene: NA; CDR3 length: 13; clone size: once; CDR3 DNA: TGTGCCACCAGTGACGCTGGGACGCTAACCCAGTACTTC; CDR3 protein: CATSDAGTLTQYF
J gene: TRBJ2-5; V gene: TRBV7-9; D gene: NA; CDR3 length: 14; clone size: NA; CDR3 DNA: TGTGCCAGCAGCTTAGAGCTGGGGGCTGAGACCCAGTACTTC; CDR3 protein: CASSLELGAETQYF
J gene: TRBJ2-3; V gene: TRBV28; D gene: TRBD2; CDR3 length: 16; clone size: NA; CDR3 DNA: TGTGCCAGCAGTTTCTCCATAGCGGGAGGCCCAGATACGCAGTATTTT; CDR3 protein: CASSFSIAGGPDTQYF
J gene: TRBJ1-1; V gene: TRBV7-9; D gene: NA; CDR3 length: 12; clone size: NA; CDR3 DNA: TGTGCCAGCAGCTTCCAGGGATCTGAAGCTTTCTTT; CDR3 protein: CASSFQGSEAFF
J gene: TRBJ2-1; V gene: TRBV4-3; D gene: NA; CDR3 length: 14; clone size: NA; CDR3 DNA: TGCGCCAGCAGCCCCTCCCGGTCCAACAATGAGCAGTTCTTC; CDR3 protein: CASSPSRSNNEQFF
J gene: TRBJ2-5; V gene: TRBV11-3; D gene: NA; CDR3 length: 15; clone size: NA; CDR3 DNA: TGTGCCAGCAGCTTAGATCTCGGCGGCCAAGAGACCCAGTACTTC; CDR3 protein: CASSLDLGGQETQYF
J gene: TRBJ2-7; V gene: TRBV7-8; D gene: TRBD1; CDR3 length: 13; clone size: NA; CDR3 DNA: TGTGCCAGCAGCCGGGACAGGGAGGGCGAGCAGTACTTC; CDR3 protein: CASSRDREGEQYF
J gene: TRBJ1-6; V gene: TRBV5-1; D gene: NA; CDR3 length: 14; clone size: NA; CDR3 DNA: TGCGCCAGCAGCTTCGGAGCTTATAATTCACCCCTCCACTTT; CDR3 protein: CASSFGAYNSPLHF
J gene: TRBJ1-6; V gene: TRBV5-8; D gene: NA; CDR3 length: 16; clone size: few; CDR3 DNA: TGTGCCAGCAGCCGACAAGGGGGGGGCTATAATTCACCCCTCCACTTT; CDR3 protein: CASSRQGGGYNSPLHF
J gene: TRBJ1-1; V gene: TRBV3-1/TRBV3-2; D gene: NA; CDR3 length: 15; clone size: once; CDR3 DNA: TGTGCCAGCAGCCAGTTATCAGCACGAAACACTGAAGCTTTCTTT; CDR3 protein: CASSQLSARNTEAFF
J gene: TRBJ2-6; V gene: TRBV9; D gene: NA; CDR3 length: 18; clone size: NA; CDR3 DNA: TGTGCCAGCAGCGTAGTTGGGGCAGGTGAAACTGGGGCCAACGTCCTGACTTTC; CDR3 protein: CASSVVGAGETGANVLTF
J gene: TRBJ2-7; V gene: TRBV11-3; D gene: NA; CDR3 length: 14; clone size: NA; CDR3 DNA: TGTGCCAGCAGCTTGCGGGGCGGATCCTACGAGCAGTACTTC; CDR3 protein: CASSLRGGSYEQYF
J gene: TRBJ1-2; V gene: TRBV24-1; D gene: NA; CDR3 length: 12; clone size: NA; CDR3 DNA: TGTGCCACCAGTCAAGGACTCTATGGCTACGCCTTC; CDR3 protein: CATSQGLYGYAF
J gene: TRBJ2-7; V gene: TRBV3-1/TRBV3-2; D gene: NA; CDR3 length: 15; clone size: NA; CDR3 DNA: TGTGCCAGCAGCCCTGGGAGGCAGGCTGGCTACGAGCAGTACTTC; CDR3 protein: CASSPGRQAGYEQYF
J gene: TRBJ1-2; V gene: TRBV4-3; D gene: NA; CDR3 length: 14; clone size: NA; CDR3 DNA: TGCGCCAGCAGCCAATCGAAACAAACATATGGCTACACCTTC; CDR3 protein: CASSQSKQTYGYTF
J gene: TRBJ1-3; V gene: TRBV19; D gene: TRBD1; CDR3 length: 16; clone size: NA; CDR3 DNA: TGTGCCAGTAGTACCTTAGACAGGGGGGCTGGAAACACCATATATTTT; CDR3 protein: CASSTLDRGAGNTIYF
J gene: TRBJ2-1; V gene: TRBV9; D gene: NA; CDR3 length: 16; clone size: few; CDR3 DNA: TGTGCCAGCAGCGTAGGGGGCGTGCTCTCCTACAATGAGCAGTTCTTC; CDR3 protein: CASSVGGVLSYNEQFF
J gene: TRBJ1-2; V gene: TRBV7-2; D gene: NA; CDR3 length: 16; clone size: NA; CDR3 DNA: TGTGCCAGCAGCTTAAGTATTGGGGCTGGCTCGGGAGGCTACACCTTC; CDR3 protein: CASSLSIGAGSGGYTF
J gene: TRBJ1-1; V gene: TRBV24-1; D gene: TRBD1; CDR3 length: 14; clone size: many; CDR3 DNA: TGTGCCACCAGTGGTGGGACAGGGGGCACTGAAGCTTTCTTT; CDR3 protein: CATSGGTGGTEAFF
J gene: TRBJ2-5; V gene: TRBV7-2; D gene: TRBD2; CDR3 length: 16; clone size: NA; CDR3 DNA: TGTGCCAGCAGCTTTGGGGGGGTAGCGGGAGCCGAGACCCAGTACTTC; CDR3 protein: CASSFGGVAGAETQYF
J gene: TRBJ2-7; V gene: TRBV6-5; D gene: NA; CDR3 length: 11; clone size: NA; CDR3 DNA: TGTGCCAGCAGCCACCGTTACGAGCAGTACTTC; CDR3 protein: CASSHRYEQYF
J gene: TRBJ2-1; V gene: TRBV10-2; D gene: TRBD2; CDR3 length: 12; clone size: few; CDR3 DNA: TGCGCCAGCGAAGGACTAGTCAATGAGCAGTTCTTC; CDR3 protein: CASEGLVNEQFF
J gene: TRBJ1-2; V gene: TRBV12-3/TRBV12-4; D gene: NA; CDR3 length: 12; clone size: NA; CDR3 DNA: TGTGCCAGCAGTCAAGAGGGTAGGTGGTACACCTTC; CDR3 protein: CASSQEGRWYTF
J gene: TRBJ1-1; V gene: TRBV19; D gene: NA; CDR3 length: 12; clone size: NA; CDR3 DNA: TGTGCCAGTAGGGGGGTAGGAACTGAAGCTTTCTTT; CDR3 protein: CASRGVGTEAFF
J gene: TRBJ1-5; V gene: TRBV24-1; D gene: NA; CDR3 length: 15; clone size: once; CDR3 DNA: TGTGCCACCAGTGGAGGGGACCGGATCAATCAGCCCCAGCATTTT; CDR3 protein: CATSGGDRINQPQHF
J gene: TRBJ1-2; V gene: TRBV2; D gene: TRBD1; CDR3 length: 14; clone size: NA; CDR3 DNA: TGTGCCAGCTGCGGACAGGGGGGATCGGATGGCTACACCTTC; CDR3 protein: CASCGQGGSDGYTF
J gene: TRBJ2-7; V gene: TRBV12-5; D gene: NA; CDR3 length: 15; clone size: few; CDR3 DNA: TGTGCTAGTGGTTTGTCCGCAGCATCCCGTGGGGAGCAGTACTTC; CDR3 protein: CASGLSAASRGEQYF
J gene: TRBJ2-3; V gene: TRBV27; D gene: NA; CDR3 length: 14; clone size: NA; CDR3 DNA: TGTGCCAGCAGTTCTTGGACTACTACAGATACGCAGTATTTT; CDR3 protein: CASSSWTTTDTQYF
J gene: TRBJ1-2; V gene: TRBV3-1/TRBV3-2; D gene: NA; CDR3 length: 16; clone size: NA; CDR3 DNA: TGTGCCAGCAGCACCCGGGACACGGAAGGCTACTATGGCTACACCTTC; CDR3 protein: CASSTRDTEGYYGYTF
J gene: TRBJ2-3; V gene: TRBV6-5; D gene: NA; CDR3 length: 15; clone size: NA; CDR3 DNA: TGTGCCAGCAGTTACTCCCCGACAGGGAGGGATACGCAGTATTTT; CDR3 protein: CASSYSPTGRDTQYF
J gene: TRBJ2-3; V gene: TRBV6-4; D gene: TRBD2; CDR3 length: 17; clone size: NA; CDR3 DNA: TGTGCCAGCGTTTCTAGCGGGAGGGCCTTTTCGACAGATACGCAGTATTTT; CDR3 protein: CASVSSGRAFSTDTQYF
J gene: TRBJ1-2; V gene: TRBV5-4; D gene: NA; CDR3 length: 15; clone size: NA; CDR3 DNA: TGTGCCAGCAGCCAGAATAGGGGGGGAAACGATGGCTACACCTTC; CDR3 protein: CASSQNRGGNDGYTF
J gene: TRBJ1-3; V gene: TRBV14; D gene: TRBD1; CDR3 length: 14; clone size: NA; CDR3 DNA: TGTGCCAGCAGCCAGAGGGGACAGGGAAACACCATATATTTT; CDR3 protein: CASSQRGQGNTIYF
J gene: TRBJ1-6; V gene: TRBV13; D gene: NA; CDR3 length: 12; clone size: few; CDR3 DNA: TGTGCCAGCAGCTCCCGCCGGGCACCCCTCCACTTT; CDR3 protein: CASSSRRAPLHF
J gene: TRBJ2-3; V gene: TRBV6-2/TRBV6-3; D gene: NA; CDR3 length: 13; clone size: NA; CDR3 DNA: TGTGCCAGCAGTTCGGTCGACTACCTGAGGCAGTATTTT; CDR3 protein: CASSSVDYLRQYF
J gene: TRBJ1-1; V gene: TRBV15; D gene: NA; CDR3 length: 15; clone size: NA; CDR3 DNA: TGTGCCACCAGCAGAGAACCACAGGGTGGGACTGAAGCTTTCTTT; CDR3 protein: CATSREPQGGTEAFF
J gene: TRBJ2-7; V gene: TRBV10-1; D gene: NA; CDR3 length: 15; clone size: few; CDR3 DNA: TGCGCCAACAGCCCCCTCCAGACAGGTCTCTACGAGCAGTACTTC; CDR3 protein: CANSPLQTGLYEQYF
J gene: TRBJ1-3; V gene: TRBV10-2; D gene: NA; CDR3 length: 16; clone size: NA; CDR3 DNA: TGCGCCAGCAGTGATTGGGGCAGCACCTCTGGAAACACCATATATTTT; CDR3 protein: CASSDWGSTSGNTIYF
J gene: TRBJ2-5; V gene: TRBV7-2; D gene: TRBD2; CDR3 length: 15; clone size: NA; CDR3 DNA: TGTGCCAGCAGCCGGCGGGCGGGAGGTCGGGAGACCCAGTACTTC; CDR3 protein: CASSRRAGGRETQYF
J gene: TRBJ1-5; V gene: TRBV28; D gene: NA; CDR3 length: 12; clone size: few; CDR3 DNA: TGTGCCAGCAGTAGAACACGCCCGCCCCAGCATTTT; CDR3 protein: CASSRTRPPQHF
J gene: TRBJ2-1; V gene: TRBV14; D gene: NA; CDR3 length: 16; clone size: NA; CDR3 DNA: TGTGCCAGCAGCCCCATGCCGGTGCAGGTAAACAATGAGCAGTTCTTC; CDR3 protein: CASSPMPVQVNNEQFF
J gene: TRBJ1-3; V gene: TRBV7-2; D gene: TRBD1; CDR3 length: 15; clone size: NA; CDR3 DNA: TGTGCCAGCAGTTTAGTAGGGGGCGATGGAAACACCATATATTTT; CDR3 protein: CASSLVGGDGNTIYF
J gene: TRBJ2-1; V gene: TRBV4-1; D gene: NA; CDR3 length: 16; clone size: NA; CDR3 DNA: TGCGCCAGCAGCCAAGACGGCGGGACAGCATACAATGAGCAGTTCTTC; CDR3 protein: CASSQDGGTAYNEQFF
J gene: TRBJ1-2; V gene: TRBV6-2/TRBV6-3; D gene: NA; CDR3 length: 11; clone size: NA; CDR3 DNA: TGTGCCAGCGGCCTAGATCGTGGCTACACCTTC; CDR3 protein: CASGLDRGYTF
J gene: TRBJ1-2; V gene: TRBV19; D gene: NA; CDR3 length: 14; clone size: NA; CDR3 DNA: TGTGCCAGTAGTATATCGGGGACACGCTATGGCTACACCTTC; CDR3 protein: CASSISGTRYGYTF